This T cell receptor beta chain was observed in a study of blood T cells in healthy people across ages. Primers used in a second PCR of roughly 6 to 11 cycles were a sample-barcoded 5' primer and a J-beta primer mix. Tagging of each cDNA molecule was performed by a template-switch adaptor with 12 random nucleotides. MiXCR, run by TCRdb on the 5' RACE reads, gives a single entry per CDR3 protein. The repertoire holds hundreds of thousands of distinct CDR3 sequences, with approximately 44% as singletons. This CDR3 is 16 amino acids long. Germline values: CDR1 SGDLS, CDR2 YYNGEE. Trimming removed 0 bases from V and 1 base from J, with 12 bases in between. This clonotype has only a few counts.

The source is a man aged 55 to 70 in good health. Sequenced material: blood. The J gene is TRBJ2-3, the V gene TRBV9; D may be TRBD1 (5 bases). CDR3 nucleotides: TGTGCCAGCAGCGTAGCTGGTGGCAGGGGCACAGATACGCAGTATTTT. Protein product: CASSVAGGRGTDTQYF. Complete variable domain (other parts from reference TRBV9 and TRBJ2-3): DSGVTQTPKHLITATGQRVTLRCSPRSGDLSVYWYQQSLDQGLQFLIQYYNGEERAKGNILERFSAQQFPDLHSELNLSSLELGDSALYFCASSVAGGRGTDTQYFGPGTRLTVL.